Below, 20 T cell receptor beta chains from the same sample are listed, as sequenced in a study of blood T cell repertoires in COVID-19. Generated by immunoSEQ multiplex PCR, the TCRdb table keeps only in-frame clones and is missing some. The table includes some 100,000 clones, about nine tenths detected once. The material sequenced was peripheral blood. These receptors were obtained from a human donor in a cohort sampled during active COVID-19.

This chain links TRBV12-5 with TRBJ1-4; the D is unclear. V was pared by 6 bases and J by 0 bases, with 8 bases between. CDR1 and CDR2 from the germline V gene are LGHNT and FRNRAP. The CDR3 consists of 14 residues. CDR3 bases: TGTGCTAGTGGGCAACATGCAACTAATGAAAAACTGTTTTTT. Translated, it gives CASGQHATNEKLFF. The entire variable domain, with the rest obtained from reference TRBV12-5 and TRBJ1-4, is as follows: DARVTQTPRHKVTEMGQEVTMRCQPILGHNTVFWYRQTMMQGLELLAYFRNRAPLDDSGMPKDRFSAEMPDATLATLKIQPSEPRDSAVYFCASGQHATNEKLFFGSGTQLSVL.

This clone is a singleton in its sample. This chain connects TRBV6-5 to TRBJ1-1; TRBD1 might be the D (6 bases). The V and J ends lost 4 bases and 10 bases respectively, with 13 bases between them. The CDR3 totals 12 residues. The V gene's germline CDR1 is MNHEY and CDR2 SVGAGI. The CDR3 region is CASSSRQGTAFF. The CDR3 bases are TGTGCCAGCAGTTCTCGCCAGGGGACAGCTTTCTTT.

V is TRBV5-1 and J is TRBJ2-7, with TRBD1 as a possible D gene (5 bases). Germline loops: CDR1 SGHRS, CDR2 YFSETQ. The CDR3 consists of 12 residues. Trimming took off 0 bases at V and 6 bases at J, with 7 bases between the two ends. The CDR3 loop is CASSLGQSEQYF. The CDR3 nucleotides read TGCGCCAGCAGCTTGGGACAGAGCGAGCAGTACTTC.

The CDR3 is CASSFGDREETQYF. The CDR3 bases are TGCGCCAGCAGCTTTGGCGACAGGGAAGAGACCCAGTACTTC. The V call is TRBV5-1, the J call TRBJ2-5; 7 bases fit TRBD1. The germline gives CDR1 SGHRS, CDR2 YFSETQ. The V segment lost 2 bases and the J segment 3 bases; nucleotides outside the gene matches: 4. The CDR3 is made up of 14 amino acids.

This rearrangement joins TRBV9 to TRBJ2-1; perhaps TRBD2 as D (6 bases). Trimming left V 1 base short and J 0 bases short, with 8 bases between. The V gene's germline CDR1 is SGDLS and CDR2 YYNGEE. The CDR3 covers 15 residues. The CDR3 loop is CASSVPGSSYNEQFF. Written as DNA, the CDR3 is TGTGCCAGCAGCGTACCCGGGAGCTCCTACAATGAGCAGTTCTTC.

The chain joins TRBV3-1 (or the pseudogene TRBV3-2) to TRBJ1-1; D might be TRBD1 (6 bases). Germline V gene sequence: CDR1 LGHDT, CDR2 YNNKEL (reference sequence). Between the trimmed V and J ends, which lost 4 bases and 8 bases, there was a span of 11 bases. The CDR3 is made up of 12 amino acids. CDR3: CASSLQGREAFF. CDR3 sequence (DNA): TGTGCCAGCAGCCTACAGGGTAGGGAAGCTTTCTTT.

The CDR3 loop reads CASSHRGAALYEQYF. CDR3 DNA: TGTGCCAGCTCCCATCGGGGGGCAGCCCTCTACGAGCAGTACTTC. This chain links TRBV18 with TRBJ2-7, with a weak D call TRBD2 (7 bases). This CDR3 has 15 amino acids. Trimming removed 6 bases from V and 3 bases from J, with 18 bases in between. Germline V gene data show CDR1 as KGHSH and CDR2 as LQKENI.

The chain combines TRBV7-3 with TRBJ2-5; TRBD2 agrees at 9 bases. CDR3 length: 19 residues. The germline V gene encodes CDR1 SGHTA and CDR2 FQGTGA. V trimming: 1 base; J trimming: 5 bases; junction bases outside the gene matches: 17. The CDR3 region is CASSLICPRKRGVGETQYF. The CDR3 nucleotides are TGTGCCAGCAGCTTAATCTGCCCTCGAAAGCGGGGGGTCGGGGAGACCCAGTACTTC.

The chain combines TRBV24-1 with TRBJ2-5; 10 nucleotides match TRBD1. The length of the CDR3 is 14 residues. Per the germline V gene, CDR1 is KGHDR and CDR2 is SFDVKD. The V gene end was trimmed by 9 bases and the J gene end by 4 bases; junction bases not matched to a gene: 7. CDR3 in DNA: TGTGCCACCTCGGACAGGGGGGTCCGAGAGACCCAGTACTTC. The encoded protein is CATSDRGVRETQYF.

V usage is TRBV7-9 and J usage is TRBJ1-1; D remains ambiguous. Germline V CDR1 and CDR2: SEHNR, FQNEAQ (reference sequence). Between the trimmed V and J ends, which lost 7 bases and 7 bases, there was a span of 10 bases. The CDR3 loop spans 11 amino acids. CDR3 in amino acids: CASNRRGEAFF. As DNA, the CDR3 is TGTGCCAGCAACCGCCGGGGTGAAGCTTTCTTT.

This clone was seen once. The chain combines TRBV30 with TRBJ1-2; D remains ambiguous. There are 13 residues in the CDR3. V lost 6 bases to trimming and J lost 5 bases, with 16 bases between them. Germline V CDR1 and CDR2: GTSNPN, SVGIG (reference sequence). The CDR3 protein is CACGGGFYYGYTF. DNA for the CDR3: TGTGCCTGCGGCGGAGGGTTCTATTATGGCTACACCTTC.

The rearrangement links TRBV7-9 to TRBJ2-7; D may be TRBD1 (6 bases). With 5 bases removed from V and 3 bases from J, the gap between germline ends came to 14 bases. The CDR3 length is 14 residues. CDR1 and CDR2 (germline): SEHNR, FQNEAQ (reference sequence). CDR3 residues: CASSGRTADYEQYF. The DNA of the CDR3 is TGTGCCAGCAGCGGACGGACAGCAGACTACGAGCAGTACTTC. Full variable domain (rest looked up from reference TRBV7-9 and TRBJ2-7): DTGVSQNPRHKITKRGQNVTFRCDPISEHNRLYWYRQTLGQGPEFLTYFQNEAQLEKSRLLSDRFSAERPKGSFSTLEIQRTEQGDSAMYLCASSGRTADYEQYFGPGTRLTVT.

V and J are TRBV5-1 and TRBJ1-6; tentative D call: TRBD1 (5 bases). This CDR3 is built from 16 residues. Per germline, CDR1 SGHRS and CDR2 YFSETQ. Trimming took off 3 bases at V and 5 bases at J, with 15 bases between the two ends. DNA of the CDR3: TGCGCCAGCAGCTGGCACAGGCCTGGGGATAATTCACCCCTCCACTTT. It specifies CASSWHRPGDNSPLHF.

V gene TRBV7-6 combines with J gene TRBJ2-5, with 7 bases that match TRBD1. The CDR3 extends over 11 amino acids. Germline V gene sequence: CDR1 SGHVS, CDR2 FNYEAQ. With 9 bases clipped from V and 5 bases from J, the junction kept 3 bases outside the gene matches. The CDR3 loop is CASTGAETQYF. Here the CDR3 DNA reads TGTGCCAGTACAGGGGCCGAGACCCAGTACTTC.

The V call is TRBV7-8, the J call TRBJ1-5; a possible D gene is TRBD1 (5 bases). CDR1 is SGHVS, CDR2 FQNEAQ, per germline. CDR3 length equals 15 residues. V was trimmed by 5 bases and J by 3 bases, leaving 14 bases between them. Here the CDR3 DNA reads TGTGCCAGCAGCCCGCCCGGGGGGAACAATCAGCCCCAGCATTTT. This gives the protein CASSPPGGNNQPQHF.

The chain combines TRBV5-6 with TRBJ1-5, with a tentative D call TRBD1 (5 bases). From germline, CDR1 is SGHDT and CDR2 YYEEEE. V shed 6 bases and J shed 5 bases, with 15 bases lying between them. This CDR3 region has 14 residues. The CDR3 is CASTILVGDQPQHF. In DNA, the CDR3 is TGTGCCAGCACCATTTTGGTAGGGGATCAGCCCCAGCATTTT.

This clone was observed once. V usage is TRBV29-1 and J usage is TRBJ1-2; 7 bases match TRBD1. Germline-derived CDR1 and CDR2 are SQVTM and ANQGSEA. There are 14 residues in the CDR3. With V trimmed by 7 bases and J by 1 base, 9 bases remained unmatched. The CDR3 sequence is CSAGDSNFNYGYTF. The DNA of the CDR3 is TGCAGCGCAGGGGACAGCAATTTTAACTATGGCTACACCTTC.

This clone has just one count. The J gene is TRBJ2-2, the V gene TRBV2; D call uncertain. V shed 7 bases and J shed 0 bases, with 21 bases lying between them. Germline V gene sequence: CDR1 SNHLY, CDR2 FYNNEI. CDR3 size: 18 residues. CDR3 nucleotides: TGTGCCAGCAAACAGCAGGTACCGAGAACAGCGAACACCGGGGAGCTGTTTTTT. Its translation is CASKQQVPRTANTGELFF.

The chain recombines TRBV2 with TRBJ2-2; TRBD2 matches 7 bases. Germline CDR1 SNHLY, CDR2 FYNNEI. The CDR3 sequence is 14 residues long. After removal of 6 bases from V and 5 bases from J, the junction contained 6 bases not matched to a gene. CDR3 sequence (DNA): TGTGCCAGCAGCCGGCTAGCGGTTACCGGGGAGCTGTTTTTT. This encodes CASSRLAVTGELFF.

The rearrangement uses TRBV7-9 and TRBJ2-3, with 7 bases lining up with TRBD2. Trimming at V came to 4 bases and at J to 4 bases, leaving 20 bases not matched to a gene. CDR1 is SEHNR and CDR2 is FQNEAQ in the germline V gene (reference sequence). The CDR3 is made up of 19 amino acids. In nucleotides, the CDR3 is TGTGCCAGCAGCTCTCTTGCGGGAGCGACTTCAAGAAGCCCAGATACGCAGTATTTT. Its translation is CASSSLAGATSRSPDTQYF.